This T cell receptor (beta chain) was profiled in a study of CXCR3-negative and CXCR3-positive naive CD8 T cells (dated by TCRdb to about 2019). As for the study more broadly: In total, 130 million to 150 million TRB reads were obtained, or roughly 1.5 +/- 0.3 million reads per library. TRBV-TRBJ cluster analysis included naive subsets from five or six donors and memory cells from 3 donors. Data from roughly twelve donors, pooled across two independent experiments, went into the diversity and physicochemical repertoire analyses.

According to the germline V gene (reference sequence), CDR1 reads SEHNR and CDR2 reads FQNEAQ. Spanning cysteine to phenylalanine, the CDR3 consists of 13 amino acids. The protein alone is recorded here. TCRdb lists the instrument as NextSeq 550. The Human TCR Profiling Kit (MiLaboratory) was used to make UMI-labeled 5' RACE TRB cDNA libraries. cDNA synthesis used the entire amount of extracted RNA, and PCR amplification then used the entire amount of cDNA produced. Libraries were prepared in parallel with an identical number of PCR cycles. As for the original processing: MIGEC and MiXCR extracted about 48,000 +/- 9,800 unique UMI-labeled TRB cDNA molecules per library, requiring at least two reads per UMI. On average, each library contained approximately 40,000 +/- 10,000 functional in-frame TRB CDR3 nucleotide clonotypes without stop codons. After downsampling to 5000 UMI-labeled TRB molecules per sample, diversity metrics such as normalized Shannon-Wiener and Chao1 were calculated in VDJtools. VDJtools was used to calculate clonotype-size-weighted physicochemical properties of the central five CDR3 residues, namely interaction energy, strength, volume and Kidera factor 4. Following reprocessing of the reads by TCRdb, the data hold one row per CDR3 protein sequence and no DNA is available. Clone size and V and J calls follow TCRdb, not the original study. The table for this sample lists some 100,000 distinct CDR3 sequences. The ten largest clones capture around 0.36% of the sample.

For every CD8+ T cell subset, 300,000 cells were flow-sorted straight into RLT lysis buffer, and each subset was sorted in triplicate. To exclude memory contaminants, naive CD8+ T cells were stringently defined as CD45RO-CCR7+CD27+CD95-. Peripheral blood mononuclear cells were isolated from buffy coats using standard density gradient centrifugation. Naive CXCR3-negative and CXCR3-positive CD8+ T cells were flow-sorted using a FACSAria III. An RNeasy Mini Kit was used to extract total RNA from the sorted cells. To note about this clonotype: There is no known antigen for this receptor.

General conclusions and limits of the study: Both naive subsets had comparably high repertoire diversity, while memory CD8+ T cells had much lower repertoire diversity. Compared with CXCR3-negative naive cells, CXCR3-positive naive cells had TRB CDR3s with higher hydrophobicity (lower Kidera factor 4), lower energy, and higher strength and volume indices. Within the same donor, TRBV-TRBJ usage looked similar between naive CXCR3-negative and CXCR3-positive cells, but memory cells had distinct patterns. Freshly isolated PBMCs were used for most assays because CXCR3 expression partially decreased after cryopreservation. Because surface CD5, which is linked to self-reactivity in mice, was comparable between the naive subsets, TCR interaction strength was also inferred from the physicochemical properties of TRB CDR3s.

The clonotype comes from a human donor in good health. Some clones in this sample may be carry-over from other donors' samples. The chain is assembled from TRBV7-9 and TRBJ2-1; TCRdb proposes TRBD1, but this gene call is untestable without DNA. Sequenced: naive CXCR3+ CD8+ T cells from blood. This specimen's cell subset or site label, per the study, means: CD45RO-CCR7+CD27+CD95- naive CD8+ T cells expressing CXCR3 (TNR3+). The CDR3 protein is CASSLEGGGEWFF. Beyond the CDR3, the reference TRBV7-9 and TRBJ2-1 genes provide the residues; the full variable domain reads: DTGVSQNPRHKITKRGQNVTFRCDPISEHNRLYWYRQTLGQGPEFLTYFQNEAQLEKSRLLSDRFSAERPKGSFSTLEIQRTEQGDSAMYLCASSLEGGGEWFFGPGTRLTVL.